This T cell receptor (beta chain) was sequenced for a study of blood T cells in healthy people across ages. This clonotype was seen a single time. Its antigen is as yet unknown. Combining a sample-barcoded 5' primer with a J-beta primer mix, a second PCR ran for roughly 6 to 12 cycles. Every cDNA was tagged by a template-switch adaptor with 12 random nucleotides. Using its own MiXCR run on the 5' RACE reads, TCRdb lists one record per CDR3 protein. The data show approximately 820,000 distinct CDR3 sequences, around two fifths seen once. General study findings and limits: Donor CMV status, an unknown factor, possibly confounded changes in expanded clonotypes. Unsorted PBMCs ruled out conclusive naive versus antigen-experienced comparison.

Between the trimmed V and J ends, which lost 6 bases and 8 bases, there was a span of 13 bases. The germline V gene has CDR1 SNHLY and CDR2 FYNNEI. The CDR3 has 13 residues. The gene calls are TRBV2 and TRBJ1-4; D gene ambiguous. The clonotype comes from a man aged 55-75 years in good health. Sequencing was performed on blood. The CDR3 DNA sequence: TGTGCCAGCAGCACCGTCCCGGGAGAAAAACTGTTTTTT. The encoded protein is CASSTVPGEKLFF.